This TCR beta chain is from a study of T cell responses to AZD1222 COVID-19 vaccine. Study-wide findings and caveats: The number of AZD1222 recipients seropositive at baseline was only five to seven. Nearly half of the spike-specific TCRs reportedly recognize variant regions that carry no mutations.

Sequencing was performed with immunoSEQ multiplex PCR; in TCRdb, only in-frame clones are kept and a portion is missing. The table includes tens of thousands of clones, about nine tenths detected once. This CDR3 spans 17 amino acids. Germline CDR1 LGHDT, CDR2 YNNKEL (reference sequence). The trim removed 5 bases at V and 6 bases at J, leaving 12 bases unmatched. On this clone: Its cognate antigen is unknown.

Sequenced here: peripheral blood, sampled 28 days after the second AZD1222 dose. The TCR comes from an adult who received the AZD1222 COVID-19 vaccine. V and J are TRBV3-1 (or the pseudogene TRBV3-2) and TRBJ1-5, with 11 bases lining up with TRBD1. The CDR3 here is CASSTLTGQGAIQPQHF. In DNA, the CDR3 is TGTGCCAGCAGCACCTTAACAGGACAGGGGGCTATTCAGCCCCAGCATTTT.